This passage covers 14 T cell receptor beta chains from one sample sequenced in a study of blood T cell repertoires in COVID-19. Sequencing used immunoSEQ multiplex PCR; TCRdb keeps in-frame clones, though not all of them. The sample has more than 150,000 clones, roughly 80% seen once; the top ten hold 11% to 15%. The sequenced material came from peripheral blood. These receptors were collected from a man aged 18 to 29 with active or convalescent COVID-19.

The chain joins TRBV19 to TRBJ1-6, with 7 bases lining up with TRBD1. The CDR3 is made up of 14 amino acids. Germline V gene sequence: CDR1 LNHDA, CDR2 SQIVND (reference sequence). Trimming at V came to 8 bases and at J to 9 bases, leaving 10 bases not matched to a gene. CDR3 amino acids: CASGKQGSGSPLHF. CDR3 coding DNA: TGTGCCAGTGGTAAACAGGGGAGCGGTTCACCCCTCCACTTT.

The chain has TRBV24-1 and TRBJ2-3; TRBD2 matches 13 bases. CDR3 length: 16 residues. Germline assignment: CDR1 KGHDR and CDR2 SFDVKD. V lost 4 bases and J lost 7; bases outside the gene matches: 7. The CDR3 is CATSEWTSGSTYTQYF. Written as DNA, the CDR3 is TGTGCCACCAGTGAGTGGACTAGCGGGAGTACGTATACGCAGTATTTT.

V and J are TRBV5-5 and TRBJ1-3, with D uncertain. The V gene's germline CDR1 is SGHKS and CDR2 YYEKEE (reference sequence). V gave up 1 base and J gave up 4 bases, with 15 bases separating them. The CDR3 is 16 amino acids. CDR3: CASSLLPGREGNTIYF. The CDR3 region has the DNA TGTGCCAGCAGCTTGCTGCCGGGAAGGGAAGGAAACACCATATATTTT.

The chain's CDR3 is CASSGGLLTNEQFF. DNA for the CDR3: TGTGCCAGCAGCGGGGGGCTACTTACCAATGAGCAGTTCTTC. The rearrangement joins TRBV2 to TRBJ2-1; maybe TRBD2 (7 bases). The CDR3 consists of 14 residues. V lost 6 bases, J lost 6 bases, and 15 bases lay in between. Germline V gene lookup returns CDR1 SNHLY and CDR2 FYNNEI.

Comments on this clone: The conserved phenylalanine or tryptophan is not found at the CDR3 terminus, so this likely reflects a read error. The DNA is left out, because the CDR3 cannot be placed on it with certainty; the CDR3 is given as TCRdb lists it. The chain uses TRBV4-1 and TRBJ2-7; whether TRBD1, the table's D call, matches the DNA was not checked. The CDR3 is made up of 10 amino acids, end residues included. Germline loops: CDR1 MGHRA, CDR2 YSYEKL. CDR3 loop: CASSPRQGPL.

The chain joins TRBV5-6 to TRBJ1-4; D remains unclear. CDR1 is SGHDT and CDR2 is YYEEEE in the germline V gene. This CDR3 comprises 14 residues. V lost 1 base, J lost 5 bases, and 9 bases lay in between. Written as DNA, the CDR3 is TGTGCCAGCAGCTTGCTTCAGAAGAATGAAAAACTGTTTTTT. Translating gives CASSLLQKNEKLFF.

In its sample, this clone is medium-sized (0.01 to 0.1%). The chain links TRBV4-2 to TRBJ2-7; TRBD1 is a possible D gene (5 bases). CDR1 and CDR2 from the germline V gene are LGHNA and YNFKEQ. Trimming cost V 1 base and J 6 bases, with 13 bases left between them. This CDR3 region has 14 residues. CDR3 sequence (DNA): TGTGCCAGCAGCCAAGTACCCAGGGAAGGCGAGCAGTACTTC. Protein: CASSQVPREGEQYF.

The sample holds a few counts of this clone. This rearrangement joins TRBV9 to TRBJ2-1; 8 nucleotides line up with TRBD2. Trimming took 2 bases from V and 5 from J; bases not matched to a gene: 6. The CDR3 runs 15 residues. Germline loops: CDR1 SGDLS, CDR2 YYNGEE. Written as DNA, the CDR3 is TGTGCCAGCAGCGTTAGCGGGGCCATCCACAATGAGCAGTTCTTC. Its protein product is CASSVSGAIHNEQFF.

The CDR3 sequence is CAISLAGTGELFF. The DNA for the CDR3 is TGTGCCATCAGTCTGGCGGGAACCGGGGAGCTGTTTTTT. The rearrangement links TRBV10-3 to TRBJ2-2, with D possibly being TRBD2 (6 bases). The CDR3 has 13 amino acids. Looked up from germline, CDR1 is ENHRY and CDR2 is SYGVKD. V lost 5 bases to trimming and J lost 5 bases, with 9 bases between them.

The chain recombines TRBV7-8 with TRBJ2-7; TRBD1 agrees at 7 bases. CDR1 and CDR2 (germline): SGHVS, FQNEAQ. V was clipped by 5 bases and J by 2 bases; unmatched bases: 9. The CDR3 has 15 amino acids. CDR3 coding DNA: TGTGCCAGCAGCCCCGCCGGACAGGTCCCCTACGAGCAGTACTTC. Amino acid sequence: CASSPAGQVPYEQYF.

The chain is built from TRBV5-1 and TRBJ2-7; weak D call: TRBD2 (6 bases). In germline, CDR1 is SGHRS, CDR2 YFSETQ. V was shortened by 0 bases and J by 6 bases, with 16 bases between the two germline ends. The CDR3 extends over 15 amino acids. CDR3 bases: TGCGCCAGCAGCTTGGCTTGGGGCGGGAATGGCGAGCAGTACTTC. Residues: CASSLAWGGNGEQYF.

V usage is TRBV5-5 and J usage is TRBJ1-4; D not resolved. CDR1 is SGHKS and CDR2 is YYEKEE in the germline V gene (reference sequence). The CDR3 length is 14 residues. V lost 2 bases to trimming and J lost 7 bases, with 12 bases between them. As DNA, the CDR3 is TGTGCCAGCAGCTTTCCGGGATCACTTGAAAAACTGTTTTTT. It specifies CASSFPGSLEKLFF.

V gene TRBV15 combines with J gene TRBJ2-1; TRBD2 matches at 11 bases. CDR1 and CDR2 (germline): LNHNV, YYDKDF (reference sequence). This CDR3 contains 18 residues. Trimming cost V 2 bases and J 2 bases; bases outside gene matches: 8. CDR3 residues: CATSRPTLAGGTYNEQFF. The CDR3 DNA sequence: TGTGCCACCAGCAGACCCACGCTAGCGGGAGGTACCTACAATGAGCAGTTCTTC.

The genes are TRBV6-5 and TRBJ2-5, with D maybe TRBD2 (7 bases). CDR1 and CDR2 (germline): MNHEY, SVGAGI. The CDR3 totals 13 residues. V was cut by 9 bases and J by 5 bases, with 16 bases left in between. Here the CDR3 DNA reads TGTGCCAGTAAACAGGGAGGGATCGAGACCCAGTACTTC. Its protein is CASKQGGIETQYF.